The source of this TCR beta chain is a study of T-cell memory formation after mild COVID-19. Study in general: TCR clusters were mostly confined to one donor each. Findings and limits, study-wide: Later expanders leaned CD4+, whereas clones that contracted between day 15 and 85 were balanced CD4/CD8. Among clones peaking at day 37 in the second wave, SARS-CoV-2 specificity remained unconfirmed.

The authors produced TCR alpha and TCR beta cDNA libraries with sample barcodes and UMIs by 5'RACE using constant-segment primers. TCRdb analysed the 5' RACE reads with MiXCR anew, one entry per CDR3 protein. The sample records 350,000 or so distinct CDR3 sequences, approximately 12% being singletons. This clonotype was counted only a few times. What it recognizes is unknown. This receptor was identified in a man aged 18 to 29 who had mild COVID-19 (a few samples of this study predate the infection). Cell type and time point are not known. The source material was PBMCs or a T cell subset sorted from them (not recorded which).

This CDR3 is CASSQGPGRTYEQFF. The CDR3, as DNA: TGCGCCAGCAGCCAAGGTCCCGGACGGACTTATGAGCAGTTCTTC. This rearrangement joins TRBV4-3 to TRBJ2-1, with D perhaps matching TRBD2 (5 bases). V was pared by 1 base and J by 8 bases, with 15 bases between. The CDR3 runs to 15 residues. Germline V gene data show CDR1 as LGHNA and CDR2 as YSLEER.